The 26 T cell receptor beta chains presented below share a single source sample, sequenced in a study of cytomegalovirus exposure and HLA in healthy donors. Use of 60 Vbeta and 13 Jbeta primers characterized the PCR. Produced via immunoSEQ multiplex PCR; TCRdb's table is partial and in-frame only. The sample shows about 120,000 clones, approximately 81% of them seen only once. The sample consisted of PBMCs. The receptors stem from a woman in her forties in good health and CMV-seronegative.

In DNA form, the CDR3 reads TGTGCCAGCAGCCCTTACACGATTAACTATGGCTACACCTTC. Protein: CASSPYTINYGYTF. The V and J genes are TRBV7-3 and TRBJ1-2, with D unclear. The CDR3 is 14 residues long. From germline, CDR1 is SGHTA and CDR2 FQGTGA. Trimming left V 5 bases short and J 1 base short, with 11 bases between.

The V call is TRBV20-1, the J call TRBJ1-1, with D possibly TRBD1 on 5 matching bases. The V end lost 8 bases, the J end lost 1 base, and 8 bases lay between the germline ends. There are 11 residues in the CDR3. The germline gives CDR1 DFQATT, CDR2 SNEGSKA (reference sequence). In nucleotides, the CDR3 is TGCAGTCCCGGACAGAACACTGAAGCTTTCTTT. It is translated as CSPGQNTEAFF.

V gene TRBV5-1 combines with J gene TRBJ2-3; D ambiguous. This CDR3 region has 16 residues. Looked up from germline, CDR1 is SGHRS and CDR2 is YFSETQ. The V end lost 4 bases, the J end lost 0 bases, and 15 bases lay between the germline ends. For the CDR3, the DNA is TGCGCCAGCAGCCCAGGTTCCAGTTACAGCACAGATACGCAGTATTTT. Translation: CASSPGSSYSTDTQYF.

This sequence joins TRBV7-3 and TRBJ2-5; 8 bases align to TRBD2. Trimming took 4 bases from V and 2 from J; bases not matched to a gene: 6. The CDR3 runs to 15 residues. Germline V gives CDR1 SGHTA, CDR2 FQGTGA. This CDR3 is CASSSHGGGQETQYF. As DNA, the CDR3 is TGTGCCAGCAGCTCCCACGGGGGGGGGCAAGAGACCCAGTACTTC.

The rearrangement uses TRBV10-2 and TRBJ1-6; D unresolved. The CDR3 is made up of 14 amino acids. Germline V gives CDR1 WSHSY, CDR2 SAAADI. V was trimmed by 3 bases and J by 0 bases, leaving 3 bases between them. The CDR3 reads CASSDISYNSPLHF. The CDR3 bases are TGCGCCAGCAGTGACATCTCCTATAATTCACCCCTCCACTTT.

The chain recombines TRBV6-6 with TRBJ1-1, with D possibly matching TRBD1 (5 bases). The CDR3 runs 13 residues. The V gene's germline CDR1 is MNHNY and CDR2 SVGAGI (reference sequence). The V end lost 5 bases, the J end lost 10 bases, and 17 bases lay between the germline ends. CDR3 in amino acids: CASSNRQPMIAFF. The DNA of the CDR3 is TGTGCCAGCAGTAACCGACAGCCTATGATAGCTTTCTTT.

The V and J genes are TRBV10-3 and TRBJ2-1; 11 bases are shared with TRBD2. The junction had 11 bases not matched to a gene; V was cut back by 0 bases and J by 7 bases. This CDR3 contains 18 residues. CDR1 is ENHRY and CDR2 is SYGVKD in the germline V gene. CDR3 sequence (DNA): TGTGCCATCAGTGAGTCGAGGGCGATAGCGGGGGGGCCAAATGAGCAGTTCTTC. Translated: CAISESRAIAGGPNEQFF.

The chain combines TRBV5-6 with TRBJ2-7, with TRBD1 as a possible D gene (5 bases). The germline V gene encodes CDR1 SGHDT and CDR2 YYEEEE. V was clipped by 4 bases and J by 8 bases, with 13 bases between them. The CDR3 totals 12 residues. Here the CDR3 reads CASSTDSVKQYF. The CDR3 DNA reads TGTGCCAGCAGCACCGACAGTGTAAAGCAGTACTTC.

The gene calls are TRBV12-5 and TRBJ1-5; D ambiguous. V was trimmed by 8 bases and J by 4 bases, leaving 15 bases between them. Germline V gene data show CDR1 as LGHNT and CDR2 as FRNRAP. The CDR3 consists of 14 residues. The DNA for the CDR3 is TGTGCTAGTCAGAAGTACAGCTTGAATCAGCCCCAGCATTTT. It encodes CASQKYSLNQPQHF.

This chain links TRBV12-5 with TRBJ2-1; D perhaps matches TRBD2 (6 bases). This CDR3 contains 15 residues. The V gene's germline CDR1 is LGHNT and CDR2 FRNRAP. Trimming left V 1 base short and J 8 bases short, with 15 bases between. CDR3 sequence (DNA): TGTGCTAGTGGTTTGGGACTAGACGGTCATTATGAGCAGTTCTTC. Residues: CASGLGLDGHYEQFF.

The chain is built from TRBV7-2 and TRBJ2-1; the D gene is possibly TRBD2 (6 bases). Germline CDR1 reads SGHTA; CDR2 reads FQGNSA. The CDR3 length is 14 residues. V lost 3 bases and J lost 4, with 10 bases in between. CDR3 loop: CASSFGGVYNEQFF. The DNA for the CDR3 is TGTGCCAGCAGCTTTGGCGGGGTTTACAATGAGCAGTTCTTC.

The rearrangement joins TRBV19 to TRBJ2-5, with 9 nucleotides matching TRBD2. The germline V gene has CDR1 LNHDA and CDR2 SQIVND (reference sequence). V shed 4 bases and J 3 bases; nucleotides not matched to a gene: 12. The CDR3 is made up of 17 amino acids. CDR3 sequence: CASSTRGGAGGKETQYF. The CDR3 nucleotides are TGTGCCAGTAGTACCCGAGGGGGAGCGGGAGGCAAAGAGACCCAGTACTTC.

The chain carries TRBV5-4 and TRBJ1-2; D is ambiguous. Germline V lookup: CDR1 SGHNT, CDR2 YYREEE (reference sequence). With 4 bases removed from V and 5 bases from J, the gap between germline ends came to 18 bases. This CDR3 is 15 amino acids long. CDR3 sequence reads: CASSVKGGQLYGYTF. CDR3 in DNA: TGTGCCAGCAGCGTTAAAGGTGGGCAGCTATATGGCTACACCTTC.

In this sample, this clone turned up once. The gene calls are TRBV28 and TRBJ1-2; TRBD1 agrees at 8 bases. The V segment lost 5 bases and the J segment 9 bases; nucleotides outside the gene matches: 11. This CDR3 has 14 residues. CDR1 is MDHEN and CDR2 is SYDVKM in the germline V gene. CDR3 loop: CASSQGQATNRYTF. DNA of the CDR3: TGTGCCAGCAGTCAGGGACAGGCGACAAATCGCTACACCTTC.

This clone came up a few times. The chain couples TRBV7-3 to TRBJ2-3; D not resolved. There are 13 residues in the CDR3. The germline V gene encodes CDR1 SGHTA and CDR2 FQGTGA. The V end lost 0 bases, the J end lost 3 bases, and 4 bases lay between the germline ends. The chain's CDR3 is CASSLTGTDTQYF. The CDR3 DNA follows: TGTGCCAGCAGCTTAACCGGGACAGATACGCAGTATTTT.

This chain joins TRBV6-6 and TRBJ2-1, with 10 bases aligning to TRBD2. Germline values: CDR1 MNHNY, CDR2 SVGAGI (reference sequence). The CDR3 totals 15 residues. J lost 8 bases, V lost 6 bases, and 10 bases had no gene match. Written as DNA, the CDR3 is TGTGCCAGCAGGCTTACTAGCGGGATAGAGTATGAGCAGTTCTTC. It codes for CASRLTSGIEYEQFF.

The rearrangement links TRBV27 to TRBJ1-6; a possible D gene is TRBD1 (6 bases). CDR3 length equals 14 residues. Looked up from germline, CDR1 is MNHEY and CDR2 is SMNVEV (reference sequence). The V end was cut by 5 bases, the J end by 11 bases, with 16 bases between. The CDR3 is CASSSETGRPPLHF. CDR3 in DNA: TGTGCCAGCAGTAGTGAGACAGGACGGCCACCCCTCCACTTT.

V is TRBV6-1 and J is TRBJ2-7, with D perhaps TRBD1 (5 bases). Per germline, CDR1 MNHNS and CDR2 SASEGT. The V end lost 2 bases, the J end lost 1 base, and 15 bases lay between the germline ends. The CDR3 extends over 16 amino acids. The CDR3 here is CASSETSSGRSYEQYF. The CDR3, as DNA: TGTGCCAGCAGTGAAACGTCGTCAGGGCGGTCCTACGAGCAGTACTTC.

The chain has TRBV10-2 and TRBJ2-1; TRBD2 matches 9 bases. With 7 bases clipped from V and 4 bases from J, the junction kept 8 bases outside the gene matches. This CDR3 has 15 amino acids. Looked up from germline, CDR1 is WSHSY and CDR2 is SAAADI. The CDR3 sequence is CASTSSGLAYNEQFF. In nucleotides, the CDR3 is TGCGCCAGCACCAGTTCCGGACTAGCGTACAATGAGCAGTTCTTC.

This rearrangement joins TRBV7-9 to TRBJ1-4, with 9 bases aligning to TRBD1. CDR3 length equals 16 residues. Germline CDR1 SEHNR, CDR2 FQNEAQ (reference sequence). Trimming cost V 6 bases and J 7 bases; bases outside gene matches: 12. For the CDR3, the DNA is TGTGCCAGCAGAACCGACAGGGGGAAGATGGGTGAAAAACTGTTTTTT. Its translation: CASRTDRGKMGEKLFF.

The V gene is TRBV7-3, the J gene TRBJ2-3; TRBD2 matches at 11 bases. Trimming cost V 9 bases and J 6 bases; bases outside gene matches: 5. Germline CDR1 and CDR2: SGHTA and FQGTGA. CDR3 length equals 13 residues. CDR3 sequence (DNA): TGTGCCAGTAGCGGGGGGGCGATGGATACGCAGTATTTT. Protein: CASSGGAMDTQYF. Full variable domain (rest looked up from reference TRBV7-3 and TRBJ2-3): GAGVSQTPSNKVTEKGKYVELRCDPISGHTALYWYRQSLGQGPEFLIYFQGTGAADDSGLPNDRFFAVRPEGSVSTLKIQRTERGDSAVYLCASSGGAMDTQYFGPGTRLTVL.

This chain joins TRBV9 and TRBJ1-2; no reliable D call. From germline, CDR1 is SGDLS and CDR2 YYNGEE. The V end was cut by 3 bases, the J end by 1 base, with 10 bases between. The length of the CDR3 is 14 residues. The CDR3 sequence is CASSENKYNYGYTF. The CDR3 DNA reads TGTGCCAGCAGCGAGAACAAATATAACTATGGCTACACCTTC.

The gene calls are TRBV12-5 and TRBJ2-6; 9 bases fit TRBD1. The trim removed 5 bases at V and 2 bases at J, leaving 7 bases unmatched. Germline V lookup: CDR1 LGHNT, CDR2 FRNRAP. The CDR3 extends over 17 amino acids. The CDR3 nucleotides read TGTGCTAGTGGTCCGGGACAGGGCGCGGCTGGGGCCAACGTCCTGACTTTC. This encodes CASGPGQGAAGANVLTF.

This clone was counted only a few times. The gene calls are TRBV9 and TRBJ1-1, with D uncertain. This CDR3 contains 15 residues. Between the trimmed V and J ends, which lost 0 bases and 6 bases, there was a span of 15 bases. The V gene's germline CDR1 is SGDLS and CDR2 YYNGEE. The CDR3 reads CASSVAVAGIPEAFF. DNA of the CDR3: TGTGCCAGCAGCGTAGCTGTTGCAGGCATCCCTGAAGCTTTCTTT.

The chain combines TRBV7-3 with TRBJ2-7; TRBD1 matches 10 bases. V dropped 5 bases and J dropped 7; count of bases not matched to a gene: 11. The CDR3 runs to 15 residues. CDR1 and CDR2 (germline): SGHTA, FQGTGA. The CDR3 reads CASSPSPDRGREQYF. The CDR3 DNA follows: TGTGCCAGCAGCCCTAGCCCTGACAGGGGGCGAGAGCAGTACTTC.

On this clone: The junction differs from germline at one of its ends, possibly a read error. The chain links TRBV7-9 to TRBJ1-2; D remains ambiguous. Germline CDR1 is SEHNR and CDR2 is FQNEAQ (reference sequence). This CDR3 has 13 amino acids. CDR3 DNA: TGTTCCAGCAGCTTTCTTAGTTTCTATGGCTACACCTTC. Encoded protein: CSSSFLSFYGYTF.